This T cell receptor (beta chain) is from a study of cytomegalovirus exposure and HLA in healthy donors (dated by TCRdb to between 2016 and 2019). Study-level background: According to an earlier analysis of several hundred of the donors, 150 million to 200 million T cells yielded some 120 million unique TCR beta sequences and roughly 280 Gb of sequence data. Of the approximately 400 genotyped donors, over 70% fell in the genetic ancestry cluster associated with self-reported Caucasian donors. In addition to the first cohort of hundreds of subjects, a separate validation cohort of over 90 different subjects was used. High-throughput TCR immunosequencing, statistical association of individual TCRs with disease status, and machine learning were combined to predict cytomegalovirus infection status. A later analysis re-examined previously published TCR beta repertoires from just over 650 donors and added high-resolution HLA genotyping to investigate patterns of TCR occurrence. Rather than using new phenotypic data, the later analysis identified candidate immune exposures from TCR beta sequences and from how often those sequences occurred across donors. Donor age, sex, ethnicity and CMV serostatus were compiled alongside the repertoire data. Roughly 5 DR-DQ haplotypes were handled as single units for association and clustering, since linkage in the cohort was strong. HLA typing included class I and class II loci at four-digit resolution. All discovery cohort repertoires had been generated on a single sequencing platform. An earlier analysis of 587 of the donors applied high-throughput TCR beta sequencing to assess whether each TCR beta V gene segment acted as functional or pseudogenic. Across under 500 genotyped donors of the cohort, an average of about 200,000 unique TCR beta nucleotide sequences per donor were sequenced, and 15% to 20% of those sequences were non-productive. Typing coverage differed by locus: A, B, C, DRB1 and DQB1 were typed in roughly 620-630 donors, DQA1 in approximately 520, DPA1 in 600 to 610, and DPB1 in 450 to 480. The study profiled the T cell repertoires of fewer than 850 subjects by immunosequencing and related them to cytomegalovirus serostatus. Genome-wide SNP genotypes for about three fifths of the roughly 670 donors were used in a later genetic analysis, which treated that subset as a discovery cohort. The aim of the study was to test whether cataloging public T cell receptors could identify signatures of past pathogen exposure. An early release that covered more than 550 HLA-typed donors contained around 330 gigabases of sequencing data and around 85 million unique TCR sequences. Findings and caveats that apply to the study as a whole: The presence/absence analyses assumed that sequencing depth was roughly uniform across donors, and that assumption may not be true. Most CMV-associated TCR beta chains appeared to be HLA-restricted in a later analysis, and the HLA associations seemed to be driven largely by CMV exposure. The only immune exposure information available for the cohort was CMV serostatus. A later genetic analysis reported fewer N-insertions in productive TCRs among donors in an Asian-associated ancestry cluster than the roughly 700-donor mean. When HLA alleles, especially DR and DQ, strongly co-occurred, attributing TCR associations to individual alleles was difficult. The authors suggested that the approach could potentially be generalized to other disease states and immunological phenotypes. The 87-base-pair reads could not distinguish some IMGT-functional V segments, including TRBV6-2 and TRBV6-3, so those segments were excluded. A total of roughly 160 TCR beta chains were listed by the study as associated with cytomegalovirus. Correlated functional status among segregating V segments might be attributable to linkage disequilibrium, but an unknown experimental factor could not be ruled out. Around 16 rarely observed V segments, including chromosome 9 orphons, were excluded from the earlier analysis of several hundred of the donors because counts were too low. According to a later analysis, parvovirus B19, influenza, CMV and Epstein-Barr virus appeared linked to several top co-occurrence clusters. This cohort had only TCR beta chains sequenced, and the lack of alpha or paired-chain data limited which features could be detected. The classifier was reported to diagnose cytomegalovirus status with high specificity and sensitivity in both the original and validation cohorts. In an earlier analysis of about 600 of the donors, most TCR beta V segments appeared in productive rearrangements about 87% or about 30% of the time, broadly matching IMGT annotations. V-gene and J-gene trimming of TCR beta chains was associated with a missense DCLRE1C variant in a later genetic analysis, and the association was replicated in an independent cohort. In a later analysis, HLA-associated TCR beta chains were found to be more clonally expanded and to have lower generation probabilities than equally common non-associated chains. In vitro tests confirmed that a few of the cytomegalovirus-associated TCR beta chains recognize cytomegalovirus antigens. In a later analysis, about 17,000 TCR beta sequences were associated with specific HLA alleles at a false discovery rate of 0.05. Across donors, most TCR sequences were observed very rarely, whereas some public TCRs were present in many individuals. Because some donors lacked HLA typing at each locus, the association tests relied only on the typed subset. A group of highly shared sequence variants was considered likely to be a technical artifact of the sequencing pipeline. A further reported finding was that TCR beta sequences accurately predicted the HLA-A and HLA-B alleles for most subjects in the first cohort. A later analysis found that TCR association rates varied across HLA loci, with DRB1 alleles showing the most associated TCRs and HLA-C alleles the fewest.

This clone was recorded once. Its specific antigen is unknown. Base-call qualities are not available, and no considerably larger clone is one nucleotide away. The receptor library was made with the immunoSEQ multiplex PCR assay. The multiplex PCR relied on a mix of 60 forward primers for TCR Vbeta segments and 13 reverse primers for TCR Jbeta segments. A multiplex PCR assay on genomic DNA amplified the CDR3 region of rearranged TCR beta genes. The Illumina HiSeq System was used to sequence the amplified TCR beta libraries as 87-base-pair reads. The study's own analysis went as follows. A later analysis tallied 75 million to 95 million unique TCR beta chains across the roughly 610 repertoires, and about 12 million of those chains were shared by two or more donors. To remove PCR and sequencing errors, raw reads were error-corrected and collapsed into unique sequences using a nearest-neighbor algorithm that merged closely related sequences. CDR3 sequences were aligned to IMGT reference sequences to assign V, D and J gene segments. For a sequence to be retained, a match of at least six nucleotides to both a V gene segment and a J gene segment was required. A rearrangement counted as productive if the CDR3 had no stop codons and remained in frame with V and J, and every other rearrangement counted as non-productive. CDR3 was defined according to IMGT convention as the region running from the second conserved V-encoded cysteine to the conserved J-encoded phenylalanine. In an earlier analysis of some 550 of the donors, sequences lacking an unambiguous match to a single V gene segment were excluded. In an earlier analysis of several hundred of the donors, V segments were called functional above 56.7% productive rearrangements and were called segregating when the between-donor standard deviation exceeded 5%. A statistical classification framework was built for diagnosing cytomegalovirus status from the catalog of TCR beta chain sequences. In a later analysis, TCR nucleotide sequences were compared against IMGT/GENE-DB human TR gene sequences so that V and J genes could be assigned. Using the TCRdist pipeline, a later analysis assigned CDR3 sequences along with most-parsimonious VDJ recombination scenarios. In a later analysis, each TCR beta chain was defined by its CDR3 amino acid sequence together with its V-gene family, and reads without a unique V-gene family were excluded. To address suspected cross-contamination and a sequencing artifact, a later analysis removed approximately 600 highly shared, low-generation-probability nucleotide sequences. In a later analysis, a clonal expansion index was calculated for each public chain from normalized within-repertoire ranks of inferred template counts. A later analysis computed generation probabilities with a VDJ recombination model fitted to out-of-frame rearrangements, and checked the results against IGoR. In a later analysis, TCR-TCR, TCR-HLA and TCR-CMV co-occurrence was scored with hypergeometric tests, and a repertoire-size bias correction was applied to TCR pairs. In a later analysis, false discovery rates were estimated by permuting HLA or CMV assignments 20 times. In a later analysis, co-occurring TCRs were grouped using DBSCAN, with TCRdist sequence similarity added in when clustering inside HLA-allele-positive subsets. Repertoires with fewer than 30,000 or more than 120,000 public chains were left out of co-occurrence clustering, as were a handful of repertoires with anomalous nucleotide sharing. As stored in TCRdb, this immuneACCESS dataset retains in-frame rearrangements with V and J assigned. A fraction of the clones does not appear; measured against another copy, unresolved V genes explain less than half of the discrepancy, and the remainder lacks a known reason. The DNA gave D and trimming, while V, J and clone size come from that table. This sample comprises 150,000 to 250,000 clones, around 85% of them detected only once. About 2.5% of the sample is taken by the ten largest.

In total, around 600 healthy bone marrow donors made up the cohort. At the time of sampling, every cohort member was nominally healthy, though immune exposures that went unrecorded were likely present. The donor was CMV seronegative and was included in the group of 352 seronegative cohort members. Every donor gave a peripheral blood sample, and the peripheral blood mononuclear cells from that sample were used for TCR beta sequencing. Genomic DNA extraction from the blood cell samples was performed with the Qiagen DNeasy Blood Extraction Kit. V loses 3 bases at its end and J loses 4 bases; junction bases beyond the gene matches: 12. There are 18 amino acids in the CDR3, from cysteine to phenylalanine inclusive. Only CDR3 DNA is held: 54 bases, read in frame from base 1. CDR1 and CDR2 were assigned from the germline V gene as KGHSH and LQKENI.

Sample: PBMCs. The receptor comes from a woman aged 45-59 years in good health and CMV-seronegative. The rearranged chain carries TRBV18 and TRBJ1-2; TRBD1 aligns with 12 central bases. The DNA reads TGTGCCAGCTCACCGCAACAGGGACAGGGGGCGACAGGCTATGGCTACACCTTC. Translated, it reads CASSPQQGQGATGYGYTF.